This TCR beta chain was identified in a study of T cells in Graves' hyperthyroidism and ophthalmopathy. The CDR3 is made up of 12 amino acids. Trimming pared 4 bases from V and 5 bases from J, leaving 8 bases between. Germline CDR1 KGHSH, CDR2 LQKENI. Together with thyroid ultrasound, orbital computed tomography, serum thyroxine and TRAb, clinical symptoms were used for diagnoses. RNA transcripts provided the source from which TCR beta CDR3 regions were amplified. Researchers ran a first-round RT-PCR on the TCR CDR3 using the HTBI primer set. In TCRdb, the multiplex PCR reads were re-called with MiXCR into one record per CDR3 protein. Of roughly 160,000 distinct CDR3 sequences listed, roughly 9.4% are singletons. The table lists this clonotype with many counts.

Sequencing was performed on blood. V is TRBV18 and J is TRBJ2-5; maybe TRBD2 (5 bases). The receptor was isolated from a young woman with Graves' hyperthyroidism that later progressed to Graves' ophthalmopathy. The CDR3 spells CASSRERETQYF. Here the CDR3 DNA reads TGTGCCAGCTCACGCGAGCGGGAGACCCAGTACTTC.